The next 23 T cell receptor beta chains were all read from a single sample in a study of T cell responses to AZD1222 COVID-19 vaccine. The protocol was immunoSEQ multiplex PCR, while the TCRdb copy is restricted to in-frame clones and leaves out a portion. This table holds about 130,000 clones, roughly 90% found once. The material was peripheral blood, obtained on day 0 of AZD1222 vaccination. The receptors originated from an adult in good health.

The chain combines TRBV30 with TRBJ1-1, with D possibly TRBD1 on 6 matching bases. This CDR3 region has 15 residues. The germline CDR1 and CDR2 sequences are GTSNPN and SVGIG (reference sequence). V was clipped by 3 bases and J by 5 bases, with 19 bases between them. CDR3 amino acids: CAWSQGTSRGTEAFF. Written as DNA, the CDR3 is TGTGCCTGGAGCCAAGGGACAAGCCGAGGTACTGAAGCTTTCTTT. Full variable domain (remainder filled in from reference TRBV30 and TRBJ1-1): SQTIHQWPATLVQPVGSPLSLECTVEGTSNPNLYWYRQAAGRGLQLLFYSVGIGQISSEVPQNLSASRPQDRQFILSSKKLLLSDSGFYLCAWSQGTSRGTEAFFGQGTRLTVV.

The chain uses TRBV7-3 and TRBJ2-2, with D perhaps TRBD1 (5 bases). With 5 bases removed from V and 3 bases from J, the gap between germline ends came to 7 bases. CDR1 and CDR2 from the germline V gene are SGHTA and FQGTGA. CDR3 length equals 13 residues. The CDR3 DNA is TGTGCCAGCAGCCCAGGGTACACCGGGGAGCTGTTTTTT. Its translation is CASSPGYTGELFF.

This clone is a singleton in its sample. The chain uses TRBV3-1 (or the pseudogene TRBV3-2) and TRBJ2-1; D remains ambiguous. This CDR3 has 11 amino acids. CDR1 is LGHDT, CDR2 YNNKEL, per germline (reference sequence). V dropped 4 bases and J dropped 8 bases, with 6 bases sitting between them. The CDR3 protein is CASSRVDEQFF. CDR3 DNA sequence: TGTGCCAGCAGCCGGGTGGATGAGCAGTTCTTC.

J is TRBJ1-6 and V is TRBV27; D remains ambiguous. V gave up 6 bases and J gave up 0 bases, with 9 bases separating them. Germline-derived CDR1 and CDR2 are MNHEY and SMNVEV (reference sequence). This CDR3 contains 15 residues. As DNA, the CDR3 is TGTGCCAGCAGACCCGTGAGCTCCTATAATTCACCCCTCCACTTT. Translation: CASRPVSSYNSPLHF.

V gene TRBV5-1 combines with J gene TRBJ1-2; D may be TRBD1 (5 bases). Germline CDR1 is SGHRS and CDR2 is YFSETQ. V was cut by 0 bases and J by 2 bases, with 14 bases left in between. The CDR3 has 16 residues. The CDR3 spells CASSLGVGTANYGYTF. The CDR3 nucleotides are TGCGCCAGCAGCTTGGGGGTAGGGACCGCGAACTATGGCTACACCTTC.

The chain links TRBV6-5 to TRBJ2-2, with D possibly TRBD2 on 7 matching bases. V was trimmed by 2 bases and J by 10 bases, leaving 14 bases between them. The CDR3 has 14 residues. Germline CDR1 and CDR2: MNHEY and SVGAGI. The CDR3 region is CASSYGGGPTELFF. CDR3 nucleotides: TGTGCCAGCAGTTACGGGGGGGGCCCTACGGAGCTGTTTTTT.

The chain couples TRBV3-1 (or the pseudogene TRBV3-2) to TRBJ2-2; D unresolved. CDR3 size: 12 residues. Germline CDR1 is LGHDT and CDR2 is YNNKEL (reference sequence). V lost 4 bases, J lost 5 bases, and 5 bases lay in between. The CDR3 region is CASSRTTGELFF. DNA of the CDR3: TGTGCCAGCAGCCGAACGACCGGGGAGCTGTTTTTT.

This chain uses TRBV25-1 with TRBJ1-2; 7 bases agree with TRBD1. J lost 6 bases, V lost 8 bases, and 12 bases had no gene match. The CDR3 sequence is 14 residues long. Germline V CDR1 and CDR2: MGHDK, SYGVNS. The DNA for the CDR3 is TGTGCCAGCGGATCACTAGGGGGCAGGCATGGCTACACCTTC. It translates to CASGSLGGRHGYTF.

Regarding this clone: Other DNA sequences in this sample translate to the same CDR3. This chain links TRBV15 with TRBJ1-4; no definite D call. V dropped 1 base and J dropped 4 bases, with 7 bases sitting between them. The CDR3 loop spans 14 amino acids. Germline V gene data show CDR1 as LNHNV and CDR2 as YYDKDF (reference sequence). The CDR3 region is CATSRGQFNEKLFF. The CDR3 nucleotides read TGTGCCACCAGCAGAGGCCAATTTAATGAAAAACTGTTTTTT.

The CDR3 reads CASSSGLSRDTQYF. As DNA, the CDR3 is TGCGCCAGCAGCTCCGGACTGAGTCGAGATACGCAGTATTTT. J is TRBJ2-3 and V is TRBV10-2; the D gene is possibly TRBD2 (5 bases). Germline CDR1 and CDR2: WSHSY and SAAADI. The ends were cut back, 6 bases at V and 5 bases at J, with 15 bases in the middle. The CDR3 length is 14 residues.

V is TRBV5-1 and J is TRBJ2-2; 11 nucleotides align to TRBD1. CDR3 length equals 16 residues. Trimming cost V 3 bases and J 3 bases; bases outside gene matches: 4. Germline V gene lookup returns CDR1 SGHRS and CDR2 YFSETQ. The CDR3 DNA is TGCGCCAGCAGCTCGGACAGGGGGCCTTACACCGGGGAGCTGTTTTTT. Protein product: CASSSDRGPYTGELFF.

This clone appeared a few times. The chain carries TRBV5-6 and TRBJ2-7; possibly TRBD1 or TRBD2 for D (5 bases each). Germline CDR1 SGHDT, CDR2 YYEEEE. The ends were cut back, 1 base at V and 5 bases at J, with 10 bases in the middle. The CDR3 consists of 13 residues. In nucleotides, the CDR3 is TGTGCCAGCAGCTTGTTTAGGGACCACGAGCAGTACTTC. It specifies CASSLFRDHEQYF. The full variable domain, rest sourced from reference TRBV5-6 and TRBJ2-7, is DAGVTQSPTHLIKTRGQQVTLRCSPKSGHDTVSWYQQALGQGPQFIFQYYEEEERQRGNFPDRFSGHQFPNYSSELNVNALLLGDSALYLCASSLFRDHEQYFGPGTRLTVT.

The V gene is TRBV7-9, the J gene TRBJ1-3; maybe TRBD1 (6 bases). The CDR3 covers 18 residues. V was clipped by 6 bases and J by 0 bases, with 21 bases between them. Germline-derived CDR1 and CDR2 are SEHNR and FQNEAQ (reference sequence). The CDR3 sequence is CASRRVGGDRSSGNTIYF. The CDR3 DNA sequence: TGTGCCAGCAGACGAGTCGGGGGAGACAGGAGCTCTGGAAACACCATATATTTT.

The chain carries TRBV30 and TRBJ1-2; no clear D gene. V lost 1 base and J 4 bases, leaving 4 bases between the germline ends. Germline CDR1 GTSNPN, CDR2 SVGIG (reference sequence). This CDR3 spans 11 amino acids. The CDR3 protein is CAWSAIYGYTF. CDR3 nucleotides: TGTGCCTGGAGTGCGATCTATGGCTACACCTTC.

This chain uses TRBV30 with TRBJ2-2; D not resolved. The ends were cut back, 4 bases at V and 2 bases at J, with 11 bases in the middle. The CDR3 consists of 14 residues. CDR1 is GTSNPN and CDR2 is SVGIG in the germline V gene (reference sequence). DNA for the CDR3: TGTGCCTGGATGGGTCAGCTAAACACCGGGGAGCTGTTTTTT. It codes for CAWMGQLNTGELFF.

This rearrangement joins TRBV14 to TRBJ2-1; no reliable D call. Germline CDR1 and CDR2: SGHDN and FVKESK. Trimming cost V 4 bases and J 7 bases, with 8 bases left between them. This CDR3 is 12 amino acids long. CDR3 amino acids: CASSLNWNEQFF. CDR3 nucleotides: TGTGCCAGCAGCCTTAACTGGAATGAGCAGTTCTTC.

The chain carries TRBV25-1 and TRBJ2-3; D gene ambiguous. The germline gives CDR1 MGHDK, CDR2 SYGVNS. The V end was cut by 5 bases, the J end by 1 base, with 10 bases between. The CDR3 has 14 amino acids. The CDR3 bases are TGTGCCAGCAGTTCAACAAGGGGCACAGATACGCAGTATTTT. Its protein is CASSSTRGTDTQYF.

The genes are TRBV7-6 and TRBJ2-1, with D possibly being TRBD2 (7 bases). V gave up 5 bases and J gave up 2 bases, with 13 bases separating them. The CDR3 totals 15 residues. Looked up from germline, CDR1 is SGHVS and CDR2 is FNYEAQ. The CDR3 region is CASSPRGGTYNEQFF. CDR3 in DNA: TGTGCCAGCAGCCCAAGGGGGGGCACCTACAATGAGCAGTTCTTC.

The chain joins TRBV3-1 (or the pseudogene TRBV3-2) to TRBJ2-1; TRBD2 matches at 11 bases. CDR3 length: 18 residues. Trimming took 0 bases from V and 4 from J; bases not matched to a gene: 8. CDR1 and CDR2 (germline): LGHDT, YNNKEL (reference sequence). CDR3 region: CASSQEGSGGGRYNEQFF. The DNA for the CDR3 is TGTGCCAGCAGCCAAGAGGGTAGCGGGGGGGGTAGGTACAATGAGCAGTTCTTC.

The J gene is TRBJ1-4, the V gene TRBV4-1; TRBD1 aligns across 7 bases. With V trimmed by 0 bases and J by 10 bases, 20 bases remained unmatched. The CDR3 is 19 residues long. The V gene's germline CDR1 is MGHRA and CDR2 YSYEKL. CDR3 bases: TGCGCCAGCAGCCAAGACGGAAACAGGGGACTACACAAAGCAGGAAAACTGTTTTTT. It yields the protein CASSQDGNRGLHKAGKLFF.

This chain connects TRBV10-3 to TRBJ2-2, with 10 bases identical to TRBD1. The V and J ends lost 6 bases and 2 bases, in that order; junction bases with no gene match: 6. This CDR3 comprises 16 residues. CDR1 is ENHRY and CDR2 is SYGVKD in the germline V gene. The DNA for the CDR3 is TGTGCCATCAGCGCCGGGACAGGGGTCAACACCGGGGAGCTGTTTTTT. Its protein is CAISAGTGVNTGELFF.

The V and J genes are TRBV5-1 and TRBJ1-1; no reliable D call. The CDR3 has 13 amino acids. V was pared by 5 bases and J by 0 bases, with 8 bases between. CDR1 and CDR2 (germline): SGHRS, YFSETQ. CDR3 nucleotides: TGCGCCAGCAGACACAAACTGAACACTGAAGCTTTCTTT. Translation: CASRHKLNTEAFF. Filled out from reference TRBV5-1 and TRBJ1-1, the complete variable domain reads KAGVTQTPRYLIKTRGQQVTLSCSPISGHRSVSWYQQTPGQGLQFLFEYFSETQRNKGNFPGRFSGRQFSNSRSEMNVSTLELGDSALYLCASRHKLNTEAFFGQGTRLTVV.

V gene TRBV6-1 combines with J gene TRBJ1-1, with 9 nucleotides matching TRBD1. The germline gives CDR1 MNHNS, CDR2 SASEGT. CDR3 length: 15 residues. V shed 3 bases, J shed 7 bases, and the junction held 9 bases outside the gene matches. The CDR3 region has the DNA TGTGCCAGCAGTGATGGGACAGGGCGTGTTGGTGAAGCTTTCTTT. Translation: CASSDGTGRVGEAFF.